These 26 T cell receptor beta chains came from one sample sequenced in a study of blood T cell repertoires in COVID-19. The repertoire was sequenced with immunoSEQ multiplex PCR; TCRdb's copy has only in-frame clones and lacks some. The sample records around 29,000 clones, 60% to 80% being singletons. Sequencing input: peripheral blood. Receptor source: a woman between 65 and 79 years old with active or convalescent COVID-19.

The chain couples TRBV5-3 to TRBJ2-1; TRBD2 aligns across 11 bases. TRBV5-3 is filed as an ORF, its function uncertain. The V gene end was trimmed by 3 bases and the J gene end by 2 bases; junction bases not matched to a gene: 16. This CDR3 comprises 20 residues. In DNA form, the CDR3 reads TGTGCCAGAAGCTATTGGGGAAGTAGCGGGAGGGAAATTACCTACAATGAGCAGTTCTTC. Translating it yields CARSYWGSSGREITYNEQFF.

The chain joins TRBV10-3 to TRBJ2-1; 10 bases fit TRBD2. Germline-derived CDR1 and CDR2 are ENHRY and SYGVKD. The length of the CDR3 is 15 residues. Trimming took 6 bases from V and 5 from J; bases not matched to a gene: 7. The DNA for the CDR3 is TGTGCCATCAGGGAAGCGGGAGGGCAGAACAATGAGCAGTTCTTC. Residues: CAIREAGGQNNEQFF.

The genes are TRBV5-1 and TRBJ2-3; 11 bases line up with TRBD2. CDR3 length equals 17 residues. The J segment lost 2 bases and the V segment lost 5 bases, leaving 10 bases of the junction unmatched. CDR1 is SGHRS and CDR2 is YFSETQ in the germline V gene. This CDR3 reads CASRIGTSGGYTDTQYF. As DNA, the CDR3 is TGCGCCAGCAGAATAGGAACTAGCGGGGGATACACAGATACGCAGTATTTT.

This chain links TRBV25-1 with TRBJ2-7; 9 bases are shared with TRBD2. V shed 9 bases and J 3 bases; nucleotides not matched to a gene: 6. The germline CDR1 and CDR2 sequences are MGHDK and SYGVNS. The CDR3 consists of 13 residues. The CDR3 protein is CARVASGDYEQYF. For the CDR3, the DNA is TGTGCCAGAGTGGCTAGCGGGGACTACGAGCAGTACTTC.

In its sample, this clone was seen a few times. At the DNA level, this CDR3 is encoded by other sequences in the same sample as well. V usage is TRBV9 and J usage is TRBJ2-1; D uncertain. Germline CDR1 SGDLS, CDR2 YYNGEE. V lost 0 bases and J lost 4, with 5 bases in between. The CDR3 runs to 13 residues. As DNA, the CDR3 is TGTGCCAGCAGCGTAGCAGGTTACAATGAGCAGTTCTTC. This codes for CASSVAGYNEQFF.

This clone was counted only a few times. The chain employs TRBV2 and TRBJ2-6, with 9 nucleotides matching TRBD1. The V gene end was trimmed by 1 base and the J gene end by 10 bases; junction bases not matched to a gene: 2. Germline V gives CDR1 SNHLY, CDR2 FYNNEI. The length of the CDR3 is 14 residues. The CDR3 bases are TGTGCCAGCAGTGAAGGCGGGACAGGGAACGTCCTGACTTTC. Protein sequence: CASSEGGTGNVLTF.

The chain carries TRBV18 and TRBJ2-7; TRBD2 matches 11 bases. Germline V lookup: CDR1 KGHSH, CDR2 LQKENI. The CDR3 length is 16 residues. Germline trimming cut 5 bases from V and 3 bases from J; bases unmatched to any gene: 9. CDR3 amino acids: CASSSDTSGSHYEQYF. For the CDR3, the DNA is TGTGCCAGCTCATCCGATACTAGCGGGAGTCACTACGAGCAGTACTTC. The variable domain in full, with the rest retrieved from reference TRBV18 and TRBJ2-7, is NAGVMQNPRHLVRRRGQEARLRCSPMKGHSHVYWYRQLPEEGLKFMVYLQKENIIDESGMPKERFSAEFPKEGPSILRIQQVVRGDSAAYFCASSSDTSGSHYEQYFGPGTRLTVT.

This clone turned up a few times. The chain uses TRBV19 and TRBJ1-1; D is uncertain. This CDR3 contains 13 residues. Deletions cut 11 bases from V and 0 bases from J, with 13 bases between. CDR1 is LNHDA, CDR2 SQIVND, per germline (reference sequence). The CDR3 sequence is CAAKRTLNTEAFF. CDR3 DNA: TGTGCCGCTAAGCGGACTCTGAACACTGAAGCTTTCTTT.

The rearrangement links TRBV28 to TRBJ1-5, with D uncertain. V was cut by 3 bases and J by 6 bases, with 15 bases left in between. The CDR3 sequence is 15 residues long. CDR1 is MDHEN, CDR2 SYDVKM, per germline. CDR3: CASSLLRGGRQPQHF. The CDR3 DNA follows: TGTGCCAGCAGTTTGCTCCGGGGTGGTCGTCAGCCCCAGCATTTT.

The V gene is TRBV3-1 (or the pseudogene TRBV3-2), the J gene TRBJ1-2, with D possibly matching TRBD1 (5 bases). Germline lookup yields CDR1 LGHDT and CDR2 YNNKEL (reference sequence). The CDR3 extends over 14 amino acids. Between the trimmed V and J ends, which lost 1 base and 10 bases, there was a span of 16 bases. The CDR3 DNA is TGTGCCAGCAGCCAAGGGATTTCAGGGTTTCTCTACACCTTC. Protein sequence: CASSQGISGFLYTF.

To note about this clone: This sample also contains other DNA sequences that code for the same CDR3. The chain joins TRBV29-1 to TRBJ1-1, with 8 nucleotides matching TRBD1. Germline values: CDR1 SQVTM, CDR2 ANQGSEA. This CDR3 has 15 residues. The V segment lost 3 bases and the J segment 0 bases; nucleotides outside the gene matches: 6. The CDR3 DNA is TGCAGCGTTGACAAAGGACAGGGAATGAACACTGAAGCTTTCTTT. Translation gives CSVDKGQGMNTEAFF.

This rearrangement joins TRBV9 to TRBJ2-1, with 11 bases lining up with TRBD2. The CDR3 has 15 residues. From germline, CDR1 is SGDLS and CDR2 YYNGEE. Trimming at V came to 0 bases and at J to 5 bases, leaving 1 base not matched to a gene. The CDR3 spells CASSVEGLADNEQFF. DNA of the CDR3: TGTGCCAGCAGCGTAGAGGGACTAGCGGACAATGAGCAGTTCTTC.

In this sample, this clone turned up a few times. The V gene is TRBV28, the J gene TRBJ2-1; 10 nucleotides agree with TRBD1. The CDR3 is 15 amino acids. Looked up from germline, CDR1 is MDHEN and CDR2 is SYDVKM. The J segment lost 7 bases and the V segment lost 6 bases, leaving 9 bases of the junction unmatched. The CDR3, as DNA: TGTGCCAGCAGCTCCTCGGGACAGGGGTTGAATGAGCAGTTCTTC. As protein: CASSSSGQGLNEQFF.

The genes are TRBV9 and TRBJ2-2; TRBD2 matches 8 bases. CDR1 is SGDLS and CDR2 is YYNGEE in the germline V gene. Trimming cost V 0 bases and J 5 bases; bases outside gene matches: 12. The CDR3 runs to 18 residues. The CDR3 DNA is TGTGCCAGCAGCGTAGGTTTGCGGGGGGCAACGGGGACCGGGGAGCTGTTTTTT. Translating gives CASSVGLRGATGTGELFF.

DNA of the CDR3: TGTGCCAGCAGCTTATCAGTTGGAAACACCATATATTTT. Protein sequence: CASSLSVGNTIYF. The J gene is TRBJ1-3, the V gene TRBV7-8; D is unresolved. Germline V gene data show CDR1 as SGHVS and CDR2 as FQNEAQ. V lost 2 bases and J 3 bases, leaving 5 bases between the germline ends. The CDR3 runs 13 residues.

The chain joins TRBV29-1 to TRBJ2-5, with D perhaps TRBD2 (7 bases). Deletions cut 3 bases from V and 0 bases from J, with 11 bases between. This CDR3 region has 14 residues. Germline loops: CDR1 SQVTM, CDR2 ANQGSEA. In nucleotides, the CDR3 is TGCAGCGTTGAGGGAGGGGGGTACCAAGAGACCCAGTACTTC. Amino acids: CSVEGGGYQETQYF.

V gene TRBV5-1 combines with J gene TRBJ2-1, with D possibly TRBD2 on 5 matching bases. This CDR3 has 15 residues. Germline CDR1 and CDR2: SGHRS and YFSETQ. The V end was cut by 0 bases, the J end by 5 bases, with 12 bases between. This CDR3 reads CASSLVTSQNNEQFF. DNA of the CDR3: TGCGCCAGCAGCTTGGTAACTAGTCAAAACAATGAGCAGTTCTTC.

This chain uses TRBV7-2 with TRBJ1-1, with 8 nucleotides matching TRBD1. CDR1 and CDR2 (germline): SGHTA, FQGNSA. The CDR3 runs to 15 residues. Trimming removed 1 base from V and 3 bases from J; junction bases left unmatched: 4. Written as DNA, the CDR3 is TGTGCCAGCAGCTTAGACCCAGGGGGCCACACTGAAGCTTTCTTT. It is translated as CASSLDPGGHTEAFF.

This chain joins TRBV24-1 and TRBJ1-4; 9 bases map to TRBD1. Trimming removed 4 bases from V and 6 bases from J; junction bases left unmatched: 5. Germline CDR1 reads KGHDR; CDR2 reads SFDVKD. The CDR3 covers 15 residues. This CDR3 reads CATSEGTGNYEKLFF. The CDR3 nucleotides are TGTGCCACCAGTGAGGGGACAGGGAATTATGAAAAACTGTTTTTT.

This chain connects TRBV7-2 to TRBJ1-3; D remains unclear. The V gene's germline CDR1 is SGHTA and CDR2 FQGNSA. The CDR3 extends over 15 amino acids. V was pared by 5 bases and J by 0 bases, with 11 bases between. This chain's CDR3 is CASSPTLYSGNTIYF. The CDR3 bases are TGTGCCAGCAGCCCAACCCTATACTCTGGAAACACCATATATTTT.

This chain uses TRBV5-1 with TRBJ2-2; tentatively, D is TRBD2 (6 bases). This CDR3 has 15 residues. Looked up from germline, CDR1 is SGHRS and CDR2 is YFSETQ. Trimming pared 5 bases from V and 0 bases from J, leaving 11 bases between. The CDR3 reads CASRGGVSNTGELFF. DNA of the CDR3: TGCGCCAGCAGGGGCGGGGTGTCGAACACCGGGGAGCTGTTTTTT.

The gene calls are TRBV11-2 and TRBJ2-5; perhaps TRBD1 as D (6 bases). Trimming took off 7 bases at V and 4 bases at J, with 19 bases between the two ends. The CDR3 is made up of 15 amino acids. The germline CDR1 and CDR2 sequences are SGHAT and FQNNGV. The CDR3 bases are TGTGCCAGCATCCCCTGGCCGACAGGTCGAGAGACCCAGTACTTC. This sequence encodes CASIPWPTGRETQYF.

The chain couples TRBV30 to TRBJ1-6; a possible D gene is TRBD1 (6 bases). V was clipped by 0 bases and J by 7 bases, with 10 bases between them. Germline assignment: CDR1 GTSNPN and CDR2 SVGIG (reference sequence). The CDR3 loop spans 14 amino acids. In DNA form, the CDR3 reads TGTGCCTGGAGTGTAGGGCAGGGGAATTCACCCCTCCACTTT. Its protein product is CAWSVGQGNSPLHF.

The CDR3 spells CASSGNRGWNYGYTF. CDR3 bases: TGTGCCAGCAGCGGCAACAGGGGCTGGAACTATGGCTACACCTTC. The rearrangement uses TRBV25-1 and TRBJ1-2; 7 bases match TRBD1. J gave up 2 bases and V 6 bases, and 9 bases lay outside the gene matches. The CDR3 extends over 15 amino acids. Germline V gene sequence: CDR1 MGHDK, CDR2 SYGVNS.

This chain uses TRBV9 with TRBJ2-7; possibly TRBD2 for D (7 bases). This CDR3 region has 16 residues. V lost 4 bases to trimming and J lost 1 base, with 18 bases between them. From germline, CDR1 is SGDLS and CDR2 YYNGEE. As DNA, the CDR3 is TGTGCCAGCAGCCCTCTGGGGGCGGGAGAATCCTACGAGCAGTACTTC. Protein product: CASSPLGAGESYEQYF. Full variable domain (outside the CDR3, taken from reference TRBV9 and TRBJ2-7): DSGVTQTPKHLITATGQRVTLRCSPRSGDLSVYWYQQSLDQGLQFLIQYYNGEERAKGNILERFSAQQFPDLHSELNLSSLELGDSALYFCASSPLGAGESYEQYFGPGTRLTVT.

This clone was recorded a few times. The chain has TRBV2 and TRBJ1-2, with D uncertain. This CDR3 comprises 13 residues. V gave up 2 bases and J gave up 3 bases, with 7 bases separating them. The V gene's germline CDR1 is SNHLY and CDR2 FYNNEI. As DNA, the CDR3 is TGTGCCAGCAGTGAAACAGTGGACTATGGCTACACCTTC. Its translation is CASSETVDYGYTF. Full variable domain (remainder filled in from reference TRBV2 and TRBJ1-2): EPEVTQTPSHQVTQMGQEVILRCVPISNHLYFYWYRQILGQKVEFLVSFYNNEISEKSEIFDDQFSVERPDGSNFTLKIRSTKLEDSAMYFCASSETVDYGYTFGSGTRLTVV.